Below, 26 T cell receptor beta chains from the same sample are listed, as sequenced in a study of T cells in Graves' hyperthyroidism and ophthalmopathy. The TCR beta CDR3 regions underwent amplification using RNA transcripts as the source. Carried out on the TCR CDR3, a first-round RT-PCR used the HTBI primer set. One entry per CDR3 protein, called by TCRdb with MiXCR from the multiplex PCR reads. The table lists about 520,000 distinct CDR3 sequences, less than 25% of them singletons. The sample comprised blood. These receptors all come from a woman in her twenties or thirties with Graves' ophthalmopathy.

This clonotype was found many times. The chain uses TRBV29-1 and TRBJ1-5; no reliable D call. Germline CDR1 reads SQVTM; CDR2 reads ANQGSEA. V was trimmed by 4 bases and J by 5 bases, leaving 12 bases between them. The CDR3 is 13 amino acids. In nucleotides, the CDR3 is TGCAGCGTTGGTCGCACGTCCGATCAGCCCCAGCATTTT. Translating it yields CSVGRTSDQPQHF.

This clonotype has a count of ten or more. The chain uses TRBV20-1 and TRBJ1-2; 8 nucleotides agree with TRBD1. The CDR3 spans 13 residues. The junction had 10 bases not matched to a gene; V was cut back by 5 bases and J by 8 bases. In germline, CDR1 is DFQATT, CDR2 SNEGSKA (reference sequence). Here the CDR3 reads CSASTGALDGYTF. CDR3 sequence (DNA): TGCAGTGCTTCGACAGGGGCTTTAGACGGCTACACCTTC.

The chain has TRBV7-9 and TRBJ1-2, with TRBD1 as a possible D gene (6 bases). In germline, CDR1 is SEHNR, CDR2 FQNEAQ (reference sequence). Trimming took off 1 base at V and 4 bases at J, with 10 bases between the two ends. CDR3 length: 14 amino acids. The CDR3 here is CASSLGDKGYGYTF. The DNA for the CDR3 is TGTGCCAGCAGCTTAGGGGACAAGGGCTATGGCTACACCTTC.

The rearrangement links TRBV15 to TRBJ2-7; 7 bases map to TRBD1. The trim removed 5 bases at V and 3 bases at J, leaving 10 bases unmatched. CDR1 is LNHNV, CDR2 YYDKDF, per germline (reference sequence). CDR3 length: 15 amino acids. The CDR3 DNA is TGTGCCACCAGCTCCCCCTTTGACAGGGACTACGAGCAGTACTTC. It yields the protein CATSSPFDRDYEQYF.

A few counts support this clonotype. V usage is TRBV12-3 or TRBV12-4 and J usage is TRBJ1-5; 7 bases map to TRBD1. After removal of 2 bases from V and 16 bases from J, the junction contained 14 bases not matched to a gene. The CDR3 totals 14 residues. CDR3 region: CASSLPGGNQPKHF. Here the CDR3 DNA reads TGTGCCAGCAGTTTACCAGGGGGGAATCAGCCCAAACATTTT.

The chain joins TRBV12-5 to TRBJ2-5; D possibly corresponds to TRBD2 (5 bases). Germline V CDR1 and CDR2: LGHNT, FRNRAP. V was clipped by 7 bases and J by 5 bases, with 11 bases between them. The CDR3 totals 12 residues. The CDR3 here is CASAKGDETQYF. The CDR3 nucleotides are TGTGCTAGTGCCAAGGGAGACGAGACCCAGTACTTC.

In this sample, this clonotype turned up many times. J is TRBJ2-7 and V is TRBV29-1, with D unclear. The CDR3 is 13 residues long. CDR1 is SQVTM, CDR2 ANQGSEA, per germline. V was shortened by 4 bases and J by 6 bases, with 16 bases between the two germline ends. CDR3 sequence reads: CSVGSQAGLEQYF. CDR3 coding DNA: TGCAGCGTTGGGAGCCAGGCAGGTCTCGAGCAGTACTTC.

This clonotype was observed a handful of times. The V call is TRBV12-3 or TRBV12-4, the J call TRBJ2-7; no definite D call. This CDR3 region has 14 residues. V lost 3 bases and J lost 7, with 16 bases in between. For the CDR3, the DNA is TGTGCCAGCAGTTTGTGGGTGGCTACCGAGGAGCAGTACTTC. It translates to CASSLWVATEEQYF.

There are many counts of this clonotype. The CDR3 protein is CASSSIAEAFF. DNA of the CDR3: TGTGCCAGCAGTTCTATTGCTGAAGCTTTCTTT. The gene calls are TRBV12-3 or TRBV12-4 and TRBJ1-1; D remains unclear. This CDR3 comprises 11 residues. Trimming stripped 4 bases from V and 6 bases from J, with 6 bases between.

V usage is TRBV5-1 and J usage is TRBJ2-7; a possible D gene is TRBD2 (6 bases). Germline-derived CDR1 and CDR2 are SGHRS and YFSETQ. The CDR3 runs 14 residues. V was pared by 4 bases and J by 3 bases, with 14 bases between. CDR3 region: CASSPPGGNYEQYF. The CDR3 DNA sequence: TGCGCCAGCAGCCCCCCTGGGGGGAACTACGAGCAGTACTTC.

The rearrangement links TRBV20-1 to TRBJ1-2; perhaps TRBD1 as D (6 bases). CDR3 length: 14 residues. Trimming took 6 bases from V and 1 from J, leaving 15 bases between them. From germline, CDR1 is DFQATT and CDR2 SNEGSKA (reference sequence). The CDR3 region has the DNA TGCAGTGCCCTCGACAGGACTGTTAACTATGGCTACACCTTC. As protein: CSALDRTVNYGYTF.

This clonotype has just a few counts. The gene calls are TRBV11-2 and TRBJ2-5; 12 bases map to TRBD2. V gave up 5 bases and J gave up 5 bases; unmatched junction bases: 9. CDR3 length equals 16 residues. Germline values: CDR1 SGHAT, CDR2 FQNNGV. CDR3: CASSLGLAGQGETQYF. The DNA for the CDR3 is TGTGCCAGCAGCCTCGGACTAGCGGGACAGGGTGAGACCCAGTACTTC.

This clonotype was counted many times. This rearrangement joins TRBV5-5 to TRBJ2-5; the match to TRBD2 covers 11 bases. V lost 3 bases to trimming and J lost 5 bases; unmatched junction nucleotides: 12. CDR3 length: 17 residues. Germline-derived CDR1 and CDR2 are SGHKS and YYEKEE (reference sequence). The CDR3 is CASSWGATSGDGETQYF. The DNA for the CDR3 is TGTGCCAGCAGCTGGGGTGCGACTAGCGGGGATGGGGAGACCCAGTACTTC.

Ten or more counts support this clonotype. The chain couples TRBV3-1 to TRBJ1-1; no clear D gene. V lost 1 base and J lost 1, with 7 bases in between. From germline, CDR1 is LGHDT and CDR2 YNNKEL (reference sequence). The CDR3 runs to 14 residues. The CDR3 DNA reads TGTGCCAGCAGCCAAGGACACGGGAACACTGAAGCTTTCTTT. Amino acid sequence: CASSQGHGNTEAFF.

In its sample, this clonotype was seen many times. The chain combines TRBV29-1 with TRBJ1-1, with D possibly being TRBD1 (5 bases). Trimming left V 1 base short and J 4 bases short, with 16 bases between. The CDR3 has 15 residues. Germline V gene data show CDR1 as SQVTM and CDR2 as ANQGSEA. This CDR3 reads CSVEVPRGGVTEAFF. In DNA, the CDR3 is TGCAGCGTTGAAGTCCCACGGGGAGGGGTCACTGAAGCTTTCTTT.

This clonotype was detected ten times or more. This may be a read error, as it is one base from a much larger clone. The V gene is TRBV2, the J gene TRBJ2-5; no definite D call. The CDR3 spans 14 residues. Trimming removed 6 bases from V and 4 bases from J, with 15 bases in between. The germline V gene has CDR1 SNHLY and CDR2 FYNNEI. CDR3 nucleotide sequence: TGTGCCAGCAGACGAGAGTACCTGAGAGAGACCCAGTACTTC. It encodes CASRREYLRETQYF.

The chain has TRBV7-8 and TRBJ2-5; 10 bases fit TRBD2. V shed 1 base, J shed 2 bases, and the junction held 4 bases outside the gene matches. Germline assignment: CDR1 SGHVS and CDR2 FQNEAQ. The CDR3 extends over 16 amino acids. Here the CDR3 DNA reads TGTGCCAGCAGCTTAGGGACTAGCGGAGAGCAAGAGACCCAGTACTTC. Amino acids: CASSLGTSGEQETQYF.

This clonotype was detected a few times. The V call is TRBV10-2, the J call TRBJ2-7; D possibly uses TRBD1 or TRBD2 (6 bases each). Trimming cost V 8 bases and J 3 bases, with 17 bases left between them. CDR1 and CDR2 from the germline V gene are WSHSY and SAAADI. The CDR3 runs to 14 residues. CDR3 nucleotides: TGCGCCAGCCTCGTTCGCGGAGGGGGCTACGAGCAGTACTTC. It encodes CASLVRGGGYEQYF.

Comments on this clonotype: One end of the junction is discordant with germline, which a read error may explain. The chain has TRBV6-2 or TRBV6-3 and TRBJ2-7; D ambiguous. The CDR3 spans 13 residues. CDR1 is MNHEY, CDR2 SVGEGT, per germline. CDR3 bases: TGTGCCAGCTCGGACGGAAGCTCCTACGAGAAGTACTTC. Amino acid sequence: CASSDGSSYEKYF.

In this sample, this clonotype turned up many times. V is TRBV6-5 and J is TRBJ1-2; D is uncertain. CDR1 is MNHEY, CDR2 SVGAGI, per germline. The V gene lost 2 bases and the J gene lost 7 bases, with 11 bases spanning the gap. This CDR3 is built from 13 residues. The CDR3, as DNA: TGTGCCAGCAGTTACCACGCCGCCGGTGGCTACACCTTC. The encoded protein is CASSYHAAGGYTF.

The chain has TRBV12-3 or TRBV12-4 and TRBJ2-5; 7 nucleotides line up with TRBD1. V lost 5 bases, J lost 5 bases, and 8 bases stayed unmatched. There are 14 residues in the CDR3. CDR3 bases: TGTGCCAGCAGTCAGACAGGGAATGGGGAGACCCAGTACTTC. This gives the protein CASSQTGNGETQYF.

Ten or more counts support this clonotype. The chain joins TRBV15 to TRBJ1-5; D is ambiguous. V dropped 0 bases and J dropped 3 bases, with 12 bases sitting between them. Germline-derived CDR1 and CDR2 are LNHNV and YYDKDF (reference sequence). CDR3 size: 16 residues. The CDR3 reads CATSRDPNQPNQPQHF. In DNA, the CDR3 is TGTGCCACCAGCAGAGATCCGAATCAGCCCAATCAGCCCCAGCATTTT.

There are a few counts of this clonotype. The V and J genes are TRBV12-3 or TRBV12-4 and TRBJ2-3; D may correspond to TRBD1 or TRBD2 (6 bases each). CDR3 length: 15 amino acids. With 3 bases removed from V and 2 bases from J, the gap between germline ends came to 12 bases. This CDR3 is CASSFGGVATDTQYF. The CDR3 coding sequence is TGTGCCAGCAGTTTCGGGGGCGTAGCCACAGATACGCAGTATTTT.

In this sample, this clonotype turned up many times. The chain couples TRBV24-1 to TRBJ2-7; D is uncertain. The germline CDR1 and CDR2 sequences are KGHDR and SFDVKD. This CDR3 has 12 residues. V dropped 3 bases and J dropped 4 bases, with 6 bases sitting between them. CDR3 DNA sequence: TGTGCCACCAGTGATGCAGAGTACGAGCAGTACTTC. It codes for CATSDAEYEQYF.

The gene calls are TRBV27 and TRBJ1-6, with unresolved D. CDR3 size: 14 residues. Germline CDR1 MNHEY, CDR2 SMNVEV (reference sequence). Trimming took 6 bases from V and 9 from J, leaving 15 bases between them. This CDR3 is CASSPLIEGSPLHF. In DNA form, the CDR3 reads TGTGCCAGCAGCCCTCTAATTGAGGGTTCACCCCTCCACTTT.

The CDR3 loop is CASRNGLSTYEQYF. CDR3 DNA sequence: TGTGCCAGCAGGAACGGACTATCAACCTACGAGCAGTACTTC. The V and J genes are TRBV6-1 and TRBJ2-7; tentative D call: TRBD2 (6 bases). The V end lost 6 bases, the J end lost 2 bases, and 14 bases lay between the germline ends. The germline V gene has CDR1 MNHNS and CDR2 SASEGT. This CDR3 contains 14 residues.